Listed below are T cell receptor beta chains from one sample, sequenced in a study of blood T cell repertoires in COVID-19. Method: immunoSEQ multiplex PCR; TCRdb's copy keeps in-frame clones and lacks some. The table shows about 250,000 clones, with under 90% occurring only once. The source material was PBMCs or T cells enriched from blood (not recorded which). The receptors were sampled from a man in his late teens or twenties who had recovered from COVID-19. CDR3s include the opening cysteine and the closing phenylalanine or tryptophan. The D gene is left open where the match is weak. Clone size is stated in some rows and not others, as once, few, many or a class when expanded.

>TRBD1|TRBV6-1|once|TRBJ1-1
CASSEAHTGGWNTEAFF
TGTGCCAGCAGTGAAGCACACACAGGGGGTTGGAACACTGAAGCTTTCTTT
>NA|TRBV29-1|NA|TRBJ2-5
CSGGTPTGETQYF
TGCAGCGGGGGGACACCAACGGGGGAGACCCAGTACTTC
>NA|TRBV29-1|once|TRBJ1-1
CSVTGSPTEAFF
TGCAGCGTCACAGGGAGTCCCACTGAAGCTTTCTTT
>NA|TRBV6-1|NA|TRBJ2-7
CASSDLPYRVGEQYF
TGTGCCAGCAGTGATTTGCCGTACAGGGTGGGCGAGCAGTACTTC
>TRBD2|TRBV9|NA|TRBJ2-1
CASSPRGGLYNEQFF
TGTGCCAGCAGCCCCCGGGGGGGACTCTACAATGAGCAGTTCTTC
>TRBD1|TRBV5-6|few|TRBJ1-4
CASSSGTGVLHEKLFF
TGTGCCAGCAGCTCCGGGACAGGGGTTCTCCATGAAAAACTGTTTTTT
>NA|TRBV5-4|NA|TRBJ2-1
CASTPRGGSNEQFF
TGTGCCAGCACCCCCCGGGGTGGGTCCAATGAGCAGTTCTTC
>TRBD1|TRBV6-5|few|TRBJ2-7
CASRGQGWVQYF
TGTGCCAGCAGGGGACAGGGTTGGGTGCAGTACTTC
>NA|TRBV19|NA|TRBJ1-5
CASSIWAGNQPQHF
TGTGCCAGTAGTATTTGGGCGGGAAATCAGCCCCAGCATTTT
>NA|TRBV5-4|NA|TRBJ1-3
CASSLEGHLSGNTIYF
TGTGCCAGCAGCTTGGAGGGACACCTCTCTGGAAACACCATATATTTT
>NA|TRBV5-4|NA|TRBJ1-6
CASSLAGADSPLHF
TGTGCCAGCAGCTTGGCAGGGGCTGATTCACCCCTCCACTTT
>NA|TRBV18|NA|TRBJ2-5
CASSPGLQETQYF
TGTGCCAGCTCACCGGGACTCCAAGAGACCCAGTACTTC
>TRBD1|TRBV25-1|NA|TRBJ2-7
CASSDPGTAYEQYF
TGTGCCAGCAGTGACCCCGGGACAGCCTACGAGCAGTACTTC
>NA|TRBV6-5|NA|TRBJ2-2
CASISSSRELFF
TGTGCCAGCATTTCAAGTTCTAGGGAGCTGTTTTTT
>NA|TRBV20-1|few|TRBJ2-2
CSASFPRNPGELFF
TGCAGTGCTAGTTTCCCTAGGAACCCCGGGGAGCTGTTTTTT
>NA|TRBV3-1/TRBV3-2|NA|TRBJ2-7
CASSWGGQGKDEQYF
TGTGCCAGCAGCTGGGGTGGGCAGGGGAAAGACGAGCAGTACTTC
>TRBD2|TRBV11-2|NA|TRBJ2-1
CASSLRLAGVVTYNEQFF
TGTGCCAGCAGCTTACGGCTAGCGGGAGTAGTAACCTACAATGAGCAGTTCTTC